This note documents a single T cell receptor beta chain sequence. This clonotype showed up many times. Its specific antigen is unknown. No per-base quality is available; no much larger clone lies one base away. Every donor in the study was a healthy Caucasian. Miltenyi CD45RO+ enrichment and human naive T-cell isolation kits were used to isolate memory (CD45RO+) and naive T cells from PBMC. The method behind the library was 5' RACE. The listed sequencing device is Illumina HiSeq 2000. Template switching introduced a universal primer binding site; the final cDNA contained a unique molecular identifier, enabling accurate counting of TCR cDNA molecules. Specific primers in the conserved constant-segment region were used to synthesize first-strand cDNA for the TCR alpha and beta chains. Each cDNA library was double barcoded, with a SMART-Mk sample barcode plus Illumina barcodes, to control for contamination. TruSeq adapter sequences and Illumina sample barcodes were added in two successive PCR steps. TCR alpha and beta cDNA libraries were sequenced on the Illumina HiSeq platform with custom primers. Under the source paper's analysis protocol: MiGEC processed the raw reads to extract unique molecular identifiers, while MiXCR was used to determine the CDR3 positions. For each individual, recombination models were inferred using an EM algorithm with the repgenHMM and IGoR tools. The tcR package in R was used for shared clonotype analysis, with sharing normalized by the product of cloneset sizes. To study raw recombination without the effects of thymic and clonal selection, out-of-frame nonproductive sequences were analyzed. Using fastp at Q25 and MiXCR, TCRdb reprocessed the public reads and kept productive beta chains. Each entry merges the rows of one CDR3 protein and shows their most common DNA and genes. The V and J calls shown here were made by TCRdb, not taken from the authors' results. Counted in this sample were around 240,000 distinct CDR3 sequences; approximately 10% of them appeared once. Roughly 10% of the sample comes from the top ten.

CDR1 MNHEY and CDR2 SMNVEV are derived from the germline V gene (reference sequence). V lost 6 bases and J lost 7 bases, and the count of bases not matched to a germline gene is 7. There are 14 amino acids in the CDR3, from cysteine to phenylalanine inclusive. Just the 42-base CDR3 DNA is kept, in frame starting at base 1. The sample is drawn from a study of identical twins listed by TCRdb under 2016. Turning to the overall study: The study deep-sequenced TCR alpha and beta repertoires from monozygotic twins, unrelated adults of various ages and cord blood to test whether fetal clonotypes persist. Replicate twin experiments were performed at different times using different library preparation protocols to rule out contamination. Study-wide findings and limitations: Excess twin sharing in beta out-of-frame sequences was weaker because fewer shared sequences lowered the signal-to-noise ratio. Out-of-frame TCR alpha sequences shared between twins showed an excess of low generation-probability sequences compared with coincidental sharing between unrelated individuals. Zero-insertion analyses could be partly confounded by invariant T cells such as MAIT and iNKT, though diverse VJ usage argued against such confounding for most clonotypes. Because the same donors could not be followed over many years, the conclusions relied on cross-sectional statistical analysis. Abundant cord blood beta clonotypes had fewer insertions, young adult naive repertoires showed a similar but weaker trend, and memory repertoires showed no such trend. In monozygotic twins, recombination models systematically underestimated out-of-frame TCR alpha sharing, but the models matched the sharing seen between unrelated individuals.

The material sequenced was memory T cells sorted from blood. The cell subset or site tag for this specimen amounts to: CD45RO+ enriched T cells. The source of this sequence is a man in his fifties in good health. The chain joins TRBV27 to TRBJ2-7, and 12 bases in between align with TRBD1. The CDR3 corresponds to CASRMGQGAGEQYF. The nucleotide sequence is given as TGTGCCAGCAGAATGGGACAGGGGGCAGGGGAGCAGTACTTC.